The TCR beta chain described here comes from a study of T cells in Graves' hyperthyroidism and ophthalmopathy. Hyperthyroidism, newly diagnosed and lasting under 2 months, affected patients aged 18 to 65. Diagnostic assessment was based on clinical symptoms, serum thyroxine and TRAb, thyroid ultrasound and orbital computed tomography. This clonotype was recorded at least ten times. V was pared by 5 bases and J by 5 bases, with 10 bases between. The V gene's germline CDR1 is MNHNS and CDR2 SASEGT. The length of the CDR3 is 13 residues. TCR beta CDR3 sequences were amplified from RNA transcripts. Primed by the HTBI set, a first-round RT-PCR was run on the TCR CDR3. Each CDR3 protein is one row after TCRdb ran MiXCR on the multiplex PCR reads. Among under 300,000 distinct CDR3 sequences listed, 25% were seen once.

This receptor was obtained from a man aged 40-55 years with Graves' hyperthyroidism that later progressed to Graves' ophthalmopathy. Sequencing used blood. The gene calls are TRBV6-1 and TRBJ1-5; D is ambiguous. The CDR3 DNA is TGTGCCAGCAGTCCTACAACATATCAGCCCCAGCATTTT. It is translated as CASSPTTYQPQHF.